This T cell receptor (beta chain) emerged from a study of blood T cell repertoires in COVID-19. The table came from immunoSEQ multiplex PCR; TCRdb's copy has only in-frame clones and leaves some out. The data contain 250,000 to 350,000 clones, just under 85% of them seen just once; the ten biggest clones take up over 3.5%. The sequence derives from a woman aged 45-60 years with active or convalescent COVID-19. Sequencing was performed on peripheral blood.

The CDR3 DNA follows: TGTGCCAGCAGCCCCCGACAGGGGACCTCTATGAACACTGAAGCTTTCTTT. It translates to CASSPRQGTSMNTEAFF. This chain joins TRBV28 and TRBJ1-1; TRBD1 matches at 8 bases. The CDR3 has 17 amino acids. V shed 6 bases, J shed 0 bases, and the junction held 12 bases outside the gene matches. Germline CDR1 is MDHEN and CDR2 is SYDVKM.